Here is one T cell receptor beta chain with its context. No antigen is known for it. This specimen comes from a study of OX40 agonist ivuxolimab in advanced cancers. Across the study: The treatment was a fully human IgG2 OX40 agonist, ivuxolimab.

The study's findings and limits: CD8+ T cells averaged more expanded clones than CD4+.

The CDR3 spans 14 residues. Germline CDR1 MNHEY, CDR2 SMNVEV (reference sequence). J gave up 9 bases and V 6 bases, and 12 bases lay outside the gene matches. Clones were sequenced by immunoSEQ multiplex PCR, and TCRdb holds only the in-frame ones, with some missing. Among approximately 62,000 clones listed, 92% were seen once. The source was CD4+ or CD8+ T cells sorted from blood, collected in a trial of the OX40 agonist ivuxolimab. The receptor was derived from an adult with an advanced solid tumor such as melanoma, head and neck, liver or kidney cancer. This chain connects TRBV27 to TRBJ2-5, with TRBD1 identical over 8 bases. CDR3 in DNA: TGTGCCAGCAGCGGACAGGGACTTGGGGATGCCCAGTACTTC. It yields the protein CASSGQGLGDAQYF.